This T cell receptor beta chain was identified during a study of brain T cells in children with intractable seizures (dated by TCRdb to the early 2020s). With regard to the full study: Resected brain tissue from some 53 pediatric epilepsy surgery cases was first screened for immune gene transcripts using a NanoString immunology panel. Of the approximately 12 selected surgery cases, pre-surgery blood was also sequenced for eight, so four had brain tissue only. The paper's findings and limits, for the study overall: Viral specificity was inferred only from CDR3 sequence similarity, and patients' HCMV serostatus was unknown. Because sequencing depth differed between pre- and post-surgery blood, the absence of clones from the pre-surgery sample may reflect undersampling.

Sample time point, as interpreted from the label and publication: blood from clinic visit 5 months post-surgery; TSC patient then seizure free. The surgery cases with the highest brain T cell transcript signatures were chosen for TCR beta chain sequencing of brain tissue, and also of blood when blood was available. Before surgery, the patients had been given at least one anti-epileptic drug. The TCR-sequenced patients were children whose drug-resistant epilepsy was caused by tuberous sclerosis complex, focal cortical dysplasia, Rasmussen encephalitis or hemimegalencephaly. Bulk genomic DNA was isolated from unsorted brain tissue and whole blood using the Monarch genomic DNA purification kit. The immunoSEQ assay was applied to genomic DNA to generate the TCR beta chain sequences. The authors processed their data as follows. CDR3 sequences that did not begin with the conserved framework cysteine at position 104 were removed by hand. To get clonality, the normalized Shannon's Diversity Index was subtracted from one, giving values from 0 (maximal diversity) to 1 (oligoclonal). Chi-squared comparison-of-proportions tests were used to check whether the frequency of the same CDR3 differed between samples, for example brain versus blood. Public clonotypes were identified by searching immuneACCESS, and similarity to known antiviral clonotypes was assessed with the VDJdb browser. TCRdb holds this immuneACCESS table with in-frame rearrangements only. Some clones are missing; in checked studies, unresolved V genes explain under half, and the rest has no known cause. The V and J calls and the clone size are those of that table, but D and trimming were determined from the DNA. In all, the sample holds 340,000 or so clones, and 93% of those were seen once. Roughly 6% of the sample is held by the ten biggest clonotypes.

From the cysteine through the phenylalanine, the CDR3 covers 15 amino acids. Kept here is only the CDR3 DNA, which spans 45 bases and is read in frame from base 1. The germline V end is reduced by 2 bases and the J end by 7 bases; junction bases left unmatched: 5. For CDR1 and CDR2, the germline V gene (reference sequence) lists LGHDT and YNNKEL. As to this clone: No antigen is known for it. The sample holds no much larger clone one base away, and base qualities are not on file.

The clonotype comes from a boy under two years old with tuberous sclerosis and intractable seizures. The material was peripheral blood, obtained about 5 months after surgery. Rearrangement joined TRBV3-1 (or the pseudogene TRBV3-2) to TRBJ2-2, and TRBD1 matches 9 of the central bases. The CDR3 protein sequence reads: CASSQRTGVGGELFF. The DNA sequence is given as TGTGCCAGCAGCCAAAGGACAGGGGTTGGCGGGGAGCTGTTTTTT.